The TCR beta chain under discussion was sequenced for a study of CD8+ T cells in alopecia areata. Regarding this clone: The antigen remains unidentified.

Sequencing relied on a cDNA template that was reverse transcribed from extracted RNA. Data came from immunoSEQ multiplex PCR; TCRdb stores just in-frame clones and leaves some out. The sample consists of roughly 120,000 clones, roughly two thirds of them appearing once. CDR3 length: 16 residues. Findings and caveats of the study: Lesional scalp displayed greater clonality than normal scalp, most notably in alopecia totalis/universalis.

Material for sequencing was CD4+ T cells sorted from blood. This TCR was sampled from a human donor in good health. V usage is TRBV21-1 and J usage is TRBJ1-5. TRBV21-1 is marked as a pseudogene. The CDR3 is CASSKGGRVSNQPQHF. The DNA for the CDR3 is TGTGCCAGCAGCAAAGGGGGAAGGGTGAGCAATCAGCCCCAGCATTTT.